Each of the 26 T cell receptor beta chains below was sequenced from the same sample in a study of blood T cell repertoires in COVID-19. TCRdb's copy holds only in-frame clones and misses some; the assay was immunoSEQ multiplex PCR. The table has more than 300,000 clones, 85% to 95% seen once. Sequencing was carried out using PBMCs or T cells enriched from blood (not recorded which). Receptors were obtained from a woman in her twenties or thirties who had been exposed to COVID-19.

This rearrangement joins TRBV9 to TRBJ2-3; 16 nucleotides match TRBD2. This CDR3 spans 17 amino acids. Germline trimming cut 2 bases from V and 6 bases from J; bases unmatched to any gene: 6. The germline V gene has CDR1 SGDLS and CDR2 YYNGEE. CDR3 sequence (DNA): TGTGCCAGCAGCGTTACGGGACTAGCGGGGGGGCTTGATACGCAGTATTTT. Encoded protein: CASSVTGLAGGLDTQYF.

The chain recombines TRBV10-3 with TRBJ2-7; 8 positions agree with TRBD1. This CDR3 is 14 amino acids long. Germline CDR1 ENHRY, CDR2 SYGVKD. The V and J ends lost 4 bases and 0 bases, in that order; junction bases with no gene match: 2. CDR3 nucleotide sequence: TGTGCCATCAGTGTGACAGGGGTCTCCTACGAGCAGTACTTC. It translates to CAISVTGVSYEQYF.

V gene TRBV11-1 combines with J gene TRBJ2-5; the D gene is possibly TRBD2 (7 bases). Per the germline V gene, CDR1 is SGHAT and CDR2 is FQDESV (reference sequence). This CDR3 region has 15 residues. Trimming removed 2 bases at V and 2 bases at J, with 12 bases between. CDR3 coding DNA: TGTGCCAGCAGCTTAATGGGAGGGGGGCAAGAGACCCAGTACTTC. It encodes CASSLMGGGQETQYF. The full variable domain, rest sourced from reference TRBV11-1 and TRBJ2-5, is EAEVAQSPRYKITEKSQAVAFWCDPISGHATLYWYRQILGQGPELLVQFQDESVVDDSQLPKDRFSAERLKGVDSTLKIQPAELGDSAMYLCASSLMGGGQETQYFGPGTRLLVL.

This chain connects TRBV21-1 to TRBJ1-2; the table assigns TRBD1, which was not confirmed against the DNA. TRBV21-1 is labeled a pseudogene. The CDR3 covers 16 residues. CDR3 coding DNA: TGTGCCAGCAGCAATCGGCCGGGACAGGGGGCAGATGGCTACACCTTC. Translation: CASSNRPGQGADGYTF.

This CDR3 is CASRTGTADHPNYGYTF. CDR3 nucleotide sequence: TGTGCCAGCAGGACGGGGACAGCCGACCATCCTAACTATGGCTACACCTTC. J is TRBJ1-2 and V is TRBV7-9, with 7 nucleotides matching TRBD1. Per germline, CDR1 SEHNR and CDR2 FQNEAQ (reference sequence). This CDR3 has 17 residues. J lost 0 bases, V lost 6 bases, and 13 bases had no gene match.

The rearrangement joins TRBV27 to TRBJ2-2; maybe TRBD1 (5 bases). There are 13 residues in the CDR3. Germline CDR1 MNHEY, CDR2 SMNVEV (reference sequence). Trimming stripped 6 bases from V and 5 bases from J, with 10 bases between. The CDR3 spells CASSIRTTGELFF. CDR3 coding DNA: TGTGCCAGCAGCATACGGACAACCGGGGAGCTGTTTTTT.

This clone was seen only once. The chain recombines TRBV18 with TRBJ1-2; D is possibly TRBD1 (6 bases). Germline values: CDR1 KGHSH, CDR2 LQKENI. The V end was cut by 4 bases, the J end by 0 bases, with 18 bases between. The CDR3 totals 17 residues. In nucleotides, the CDR3 is TGTGCCAGCTCACGTACCCCAGGGGTACGGGCTAACTATGGCTACACCTTC. This codes for CASSRTPGVRANYGYTF.

The chain recombines TRBV5-6 with TRBJ1-3, with 7 bases lining up with TRBD1. Germline lookup yields CDR1 SGHDT and CDR2 YYEEEE. V gave up 1 base and J gave up 0 bases; unmatched junction bases: 7. CDR3 length equals 17 residues. The CDR3 DNA reads TGTGCCAGCAGCTTGCCAGGGGGTTATAGCTCTGGAAACACCATATATTTT. This gives the protein CASSLPGGYSSGNTIYF.

The V gene is TRBV11-3, the J gene TRBJ1-1; 7 nucleotides line up with TRBD1. The CDR3 consists of 16 residues. The germline V gene has CDR1 SGHNT and CDR2 YENEEA. The junction had 10 bases not matched to a gene; V was cut back by 5 bases and J by 1 base. The chain's CDR3 is CASSGTARARNTEAFF. In DNA, the CDR3 is TGTGCCAGCAGCGGGACAGCACGAGCCCGGAACACTGAAGCTTTCTTT.

The genes are TRBV7-2 and TRBJ2-2, with D uncertain. Trimming pared 0 bases from V and 4 bases from J, leaving 6 bases between. The CDR3 is made up of 14 amino acids. Germline lookup yields CDR1 SGHTA and CDR2 FQGNSA. CDR3 in DNA: TGTGCCAGCAGCTTAGCGGTGGCCACCGGGGAGCTGTTTTTT. This gives the protein CASSLAVATGELFF.

The V call is TRBV27, the J call TRBJ2-5, with TRBD1 matching 8 bases. The CDR3 loop spans 16 amino acids. Germline-derived CDR1 and CDR2 are MNHEY and SMNVEV (reference sequence). Trimming cost V 2 bases and J 10 bases; bases outside gene matches: 15. CDR3 loop: CASSLLYGTGPLHQYF. The DNA of the CDR3 is TGTGCCAGCAGTTTACTGTACGGGACAGGACCTCTTCACCAGTACTTC.

J is TRBJ2-7 and V is TRBV29-1; TRBD1 aligns across 8 bases. CDR3 length: 13 residues. The ends lost 7 bases at V and 2 bases at J; junction bases unmatched: 7. Germline values: CDR1 SQVTM, CDR2 ANQGSEA. DNA of the CDR3: TGCAGCGCAACAGGGGGATGGGCCTACGAGCAGTACTTC. Translated, it gives CSATGGWAYEQYF.

Comments on this clone: One end of the junction does not line up with germline, which may come from a read error. V gene TRBV7-8 combines with J gene TRBJ2-7; D might be TRBD2 (5 bases). The CDR3 spans 15 residues. Germline V gene lookup returns CDR1 SGHVS and CDR2 FQNEAQ. The CDR3 coding sequence is TGTGCCAGCAGCTTAACTGGACTGTCCTCCCACGAGCAGTACTTC. The encoded protein is CASSLTGLSSHEQYF.

This clone was observed a single time. The chain employs TRBV6-2 or TRBV6-3 and TRBJ2-1; D might be TRBD1 (6 bases). The germline V gene has CDR1 MNHEY and CDR2 SVGEGT. Trimming shortened V by 0 bases and J by 7 bases, and 13 bases separated the two germline ends. This CDR3 has 15 amino acids. Here the CDR3 reads CASSYSSLGANEQFF. The CDR3 nucleotides are TGTGCCAGCAGTTACTCGTCTCTGGGGGCAAATGAGCAGTTCTTC.

The chain is built from TRBV4-2 and TRBJ2-7; 9 nucleotides agree with TRBD2. This CDR3 is 15 amino acids long. The V and J ends lost 1 base and 1 base, in that order; junction bases with no gene match: 2. Germline CDR1 is LGHNA and CDR2 is YNFKEQ. The CDR3 nucleotides read TGTGCCAGCAGCCAAGTCCTAGCGGGGTCCTACGAGCAGTACTTC. Amino acids: CASSQVLAGSYEQYF.

V is TRBV15 and J is TRBJ2-1; 9 bases line up with TRBD1. The J segment lost 7 bases and the V segment lost 3 bases, leaving 7 bases of the junction unmatched. Per germline, CDR1 LNHNV and CDR2 YYDKDF (reference sequence). This CDR3 is 15 amino acids long. CDR3 nucleotides: TGTGCCACCAGCAGCCGGGACAGGGTACGAAATGAGCAGTTCTTC. Encoded protein: CATSSRDRVRNEQFF.

This clone showed up just a few times. This chain joins TRBV5-1 and TRBJ1-2; D gene ambiguous. The germline V and J ends were trimmed by 4 bases and 4 bases, with 17 bases remaining between them. CDR1 SGHRS and CDR2 YFSETQ come from the germline V gene. The CDR3 covers 15 residues. DNA for the CDR3: TGCGCCAGCAGCCTGGCGACTCATCCCTCCTATGGCTACACCTTC. Protein product: CASSLATHPSYGYTF. Full variable domain (missing parts from reference TRBV5-1 and TRBJ1-2): KAGVTQTPRYLIKTRGQQVTLSCSPISGHRSVSWYQQTPGQGLQFLFEYFSETQRNKGNFPGRFSGRQFSNSRSEMNVSTLELGDSALYLCASSLATHPSYGYTFGSGTRLTVV.

The chain uses TRBV19 and TRBJ2-5; tentative D call: TRBD2 (5 bases). V lost 9 bases to trimming and J lost 5 bases, with 13 bases between them. Germline CDR1 reads LNHDA; CDR2 reads SQIVND (reference sequence). This CDR3 is 12 amino acids long. This CDR3 reads CASRGIVETQYF. As DNA, the CDR3 is TGTGCCAGCCGAGGGATTGTCGAGACCCAGTACTTC.

The rearrangement uses TRBV2 and TRBJ2-5, with a possible D match to TRBD1 (5 bases). The germline V gene has CDR1 SNHLY and CDR2 FYNNEI. The CDR3 extends over 14 amino acids. Trimming pared 2 bases from V and 2 bases from J, leaving 9 bases between. The CDR3 protein is CASSERRVQETQYF. For the CDR3, the DNA is TGTGCCAGCAGTGAACGCAGGGTTCAAGAGACCCAGTACTTC.

This clone was found once. The genes are TRBV4-2 and TRBJ1-2; 9 bases align to TRBD1. This CDR3 has 16 residues. The ends lost 2 bases at V and 6 bases at J; junction bases unmatched: 10. The germline V gene encodes CDR1 LGHNA and CDR2 YNFKEQ. In nucleotides, the CDR3 is TGTGCCAGCAGCCAACCCGGGACAGGGAAGTTCGATGGCTACACCTTC. Its protein is CASSQPGTGKFDGYTF.

The gene calls are TRBV7-8 and TRBJ2-1; 10 bases match TRBD2. The CDR3 consists of 16 residues. Germline V gene data show CDR1 as SGHVS and CDR2 as FQNEAQ. The ends lost 5 bases at V and 0 bases at J; junction bases unmatched: 4. In DNA form, the CDR3 reads TGTGCCAGCAGCCCCCTAGCGGGGGCCTCCTACAATGAGCAGTTCTTC. It translates to CASSPLAGASYNEQFF.

The gene calls are TRBV19 and TRBJ2-6; D might be TRBD1 (6 bases). Trimming pared 4 bases from V and 1 base from J, leaving 11 bases between. Germline CDR1 is LNHDA and CDR2 is SQIVND (reference sequence). This CDR3 has 16 amino acids. CDR3 sequence reads: CASSKGVSSGANVLTF. Written as DNA, the CDR3 is TGTGCCAGTAGTAAGGGGGTTTCGTCTGGGGCCAACGTCCTGACTTTC.

The rearrangement joins TRBV5-8 to TRBJ2-3; D remains unclear. Between the trimmed V and J ends, which lost 0 bases and 2 bases, there was a span of 10 bases. Per germline, CDR1 SGHTS and CDR2 YDEGEE. There are 15 residues in the CDR3. CDR3 loop: CASSLGSVDTDTQYF. CDR3 bases: TGTGCCAGCAGCTTGGGGTCCGTAGACACAGATACGCAGTATTTT. The complete variable domain, with remaining parts taken from reference TRBV5-8 and TRBJ2-3, reads EAGVTQSPTHLIKTRGQQATLRCSPISGHTSVYWYQQALGLGLQFLLWYDEGEERNRGNFPPRFSGRQFPNYSSELNVNALELEDSALYLCASSLGSVDTDTQYFGPGTRLTVL.

The genes are TRBV6-5 and TRBJ2-7, with 7 bases identical to TRBD1. The CDR3 contains 15 residues. The germline gives CDR1 MNHEY, CDR2 SVGAGI. The J segment lost 1 base and the V segment lost 7 bases, leaving 10 bases of the junction unmatched. CDR3 in amino acids: CASTKGQTISYEQYF. CDR3 nucleotide sequence: TGTGCCAGCACCAAGGGACAGACCATTTCCTACGAGCAGTACTTC.

The V and J genes are TRBV7-2 and TRBJ1-1; D call uncertain. Per germline, CDR1 SGHTA and CDR2 FQGNSA. CDR3 length equals 15 residues. Trimming took off 0 bases at V and 0 bases at J, with 8 bases between the two ends. The CDR3 sequence is CASSLAGRLNTEAFF. As DNA, the CDR3 is TGTGCCAGCAGCTTAGCGGGCAGGCTGAACACTGAAGCTTTCTTT.

V gene TRBV5-4 combines with J gene TRBJ2-1; TRBD2 aligns across 7 bases. Looked up from germline, CDR1 is SGHNT and CDR2 is YYREEE (reference sequence). The CDR3 is 16 residues long. J lost 0 bases, V lost 5 bases, and 8 bases had no gene match. The CDR3 is CASSKAGPSSYNEQFF. For the CDR3, the DNA is TGTGCCAGCAGTAAAGCGGGGCCGAGCTCCTACAATGAGCAGTTCTTC.